Following are 6 T cell receptor beta chains from one sample sequenced in a study of blood T cells in healthy people across ages. A second PCR of 7 to 11 cycles used a sample-barcoded 5' primer and a J-beta primer mix. Each CDR3 protein gets one entry after TCRdb re-called the 5' RACE reads with MiXCR. The sample lists more than 1.4 million distinct CDR3 sequences, roughly 40% occurring once. The sequenced sample was blood. The receptors come from a woman under 30 in good health.

Regarding this clonotype: One base away lies a much larger clone, so this may be a sequencing read error. This sequence joins TRBV20-1 and TRBJ1-2, with D hard to call. Germline V gene sequence: CDR1 DFQATT, CDR2 SNEGSKA (reference sequence). CDR3 length equals 12 residues. The CDR3 loop reads CSAGEPNYGYTF. The CDR3 DNA reads TGCAGTGCTGGAGAACCGAACTATGGCTACACCTTC.

CDR3 in amino acids: CASSFFGSQYF. CDR3 DNA sequence: TGTGCCAGCAGTTTCTTTGGATCGCAGTATTTT. The chain combines TRBV27 with TRBJ2-3; D unresolved. This CDR3 has 11 amino acids. Germline assignment: CDR1 MNHEY and CDR2 SMNVEV (reference sequence). Trimming shortened V by 3 bases and J by 10 bases, and 8 bases separated the two germline ends.

The rearrangement links TRBV20-1 to TRBJ2-3; D not certain. V was trimmed by 4 bases and J by 2 bases, leaving 16 bases between them. CDR1 and CDR2 (germline): DFQATT, SNEGSKA (reference sequence). This CDR3 has 15 amino acids. The CDR3 bases are TGCAGTGCTATGGGTTCGTCTTCAAACACAGATACGCAGTATTTT. It specifies CSAMGSSSNTDTQYF.

J is TRBJ1-1 and V is TRBV9; no reliable D call. Germline CDR1 is SGDLS and CDR2 is YYNGEE. Deletions cut 2 bases from V and 8 bases from J, with 16 bases between. The CDR3 is 14 amino acids. This chain's CDR3 is CASSVGSWADEAFF. The CDR3 nucleotides are TGTGCCAGCAGCGTGGGGAGTTGGGCAGACGAAGCTTTCTTT. Full variable domain (missing parts from reference TRBV9 and TRBJ1-1): DSGVTQTPKHLITATGQRVTLRCSPRSGDLSVYWYQQSLDQGLQFLIQYYNGEERAKGNILERFSAQQFPDLHSELNLSSLELGDSALYFCASSVGSWADEAFFGQGTRLTVV.

In its sample, this clonotype was seen a few times. The V call is TRBV21-1, the J call TRBJ2-1; the D call in the table, TRBD2, was not verified against the DNA. TRBV21-1 is noted as a pseudogene. The CDR3 length is 14 residues. CDR3 sequence: CASSSIKRDDEQFF. The DNA for the CDR3 is TGTGCCAGCAGCTCCATTAAGCGGGACGATGAGCAGTTCTTC.

This chain links TRBV5-1 with TRBJ2-1; 7 nucleotides line up with TRBD1. V lost 2 bases and J lost 5; bases outside the gene matches: 7. Per the germline V gene, CDR1 is SGHRS and CDR2 is YFSETQ. The CDR3 loop spans 15 amino acids. In DNA, the CDR3 is TGCGCCAGCAGCTTAGGACAGGCTCCCCACAATGAGCAGTTCTTC. Translation gives CASSLGQAPHNEQFF.